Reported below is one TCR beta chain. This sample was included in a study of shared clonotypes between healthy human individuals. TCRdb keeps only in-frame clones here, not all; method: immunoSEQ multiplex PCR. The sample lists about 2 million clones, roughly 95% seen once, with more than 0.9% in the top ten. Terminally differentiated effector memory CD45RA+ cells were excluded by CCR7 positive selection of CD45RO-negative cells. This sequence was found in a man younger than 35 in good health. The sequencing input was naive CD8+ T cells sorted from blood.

In DNA, the CDR3 is TGCGCCAGCAGCCAAGTAGTCCTCTCACGGAGCTCCTATAATTCACCCCTCCACTTT. This sequence encodes CASSQVVLSRSSYNSPLHF. The chain links TRBV4-1 to TRBJ1-6; D not resolved. Trimming took 1 base from V and 0 from J, leaving 16 bases between them. The CDR3 loop spans 19 amino acids. Germline CDR1 MGHRA, CDR2 YSYEKL.